One and the same sample provided the 10 T cell receptor beta chains below, sequenced in a study of T-cell reconstitution after alpha-beta-depleted transplantation in children. This sample's TCRbeta library carried unique molecular identifier barcodes. One entry per CDR3 protein results from TCRdb running MiXCR on the PCR reads. The data contain fewer than 450,000 distinct CDR3 sequences, 15% to 20% of them singletons. Sequencing used PBMCs, mostly from graft donor cells, obtained 360 days after TCRalphabeta/CD19-depleted stem cell transplant. These receptors were taken from a male patient under 10 years old who had a stem cell transplant for acute lymphoblastic leukemia, so the T cells may come from the graft donor.

This clonotype was recorded many times. The chain carries TRBV7-9 and TRBJ2-3; TRBD2 agrees at 9 bases. V lost 1 base to trimming and J lost 0 bases; unmatched junction nucleotides: 8. Germline V CDR1 and CDR2: SEHNR, FQNEAQ (reference sequence). The CDR3 is 18 residues long. The CDR3 DNA sequence: TGTGCCAGCAGCTTAGGAGCGCAAGCGGGAGGAAGCACAGATACGCAGTATTTT. Encoded protein: CASSLGAQAGGSTDTQYF.

The chain links TRBV12-3 or TRBV12-4 to TRBJ2-7; 11 nucleotides match TRBD1. Trimming took 3 bases from V and 3 from J; bases not matched to a gene: 4. The CDR3 loop spans 15 amino acids. The CDR3 is CASSFRTGGFYEQYF. The CDR3 DNA reads TGTGCCAGCAGTTTCAGGACAGGGGGCTTCTACGAGCAGTACTTC.

The chain recombines TRBV28 with TRBJ2-5, with TRBD1 matching over 9 bases. V dropped 6 bases and J dropped 5; count of bases not matched to a gene: 10. The CDR3 consists of 15 residues. CDR1 and CDR2 (germline): MDHEN, SYDVKM. CDR3 nucleotides: TGTGCCAGCAGACCTACAGGGGGCGCGTGGGAGACCCAGTACTTC. Translation: CASRPTGGAWETQYF.

This clonotype was detected many times. The CDR3 loop is CSVGTGGTDTQYF. The CDR3 nucleotides are TGCAGCGTTGGGACAGGGGGGACAGATACGCAGTATTTT. The V call is TRBV29-1, the J call TRBJ2-3; 10 bases fit TRBD1. The J segment lost 3 bases and the V segment lost 4 bases, leaving 1 base of the junction unmatched. The germline V gene has CDR1 SQVTM and CDR2 ANQGSEA. The CDR3 contains 13 residues.

This clonotype has at least ten counts. V and J are TRBV4-1 and TRBJ2-2; 13 bases map to TRBD2. Germline CDR1 and CDR2: MGHRA and YSYEKL. The ends lost 4 bases at V and 5 bases at J; junction bases unmatched: 10. There are 18 residues in the CDR3. For the CDR3, the DNA is TGCGCCAGCAGCCCTGGACTAGCGGGAGAGGTGCGGACCGGGGAGCTGTTTTTT. As protein: CASSPGLAGEVRTGELFF.

The sample holds many counts of this clonotype. This sequence joins TRBV4-3 and TRBJ2-5; 7 bases map to TRBD2. V shed 1 base, J shed 10 bases, and the junction held 6 bases outside the gene matches. CDR1 and CDR2 from the germline V gene are LGHNA and YSLEER. The CDR3 runs to 13 residues. CDR3 residues: CASSQGLGRDQYF. CDR3 sequence (DNA): TGCGCCAGCAGCCAAGGACTGGGGAGGGACCAGTACTTC.

The chain uses TRBV5-4 and TRBJ2-1; 11 bases map to TRBD1. CDR1 and CDR2 from the germline V gene are SGHNT and YYREEE (reference sequence). The length of the CDR3 is 16 residues. V dropped 3 bases and J dropped 3; count of bases not matched to a gene: 5. The CDR3 loop is CASSSTGTGGYNEQFF. Written as DNA, the CDR3 is TGTGCCAGCAGCTCGACCGGGACAGGGGGCTACAATGAGCAGTTCTTC.

At least ten counts were recorded for this clonotype. V gene TRBV20-1 combines with J gene TRBJ2-7; possibly TRBD1 for D (6 bases). This CDR3 has 15 amino acids. Germline CDR1 DFQATT, CDR2 SNEGSKA (reference sequence). V was pared by 5 bases and J by 1 base, with 18 bases between. This chain's CDR3 is CSARIPGHPSYEQYF. Written as DNA, the CDR3 is TGCAGTGCTCGCATACCGGGACACCCGTCCTACGAGCAGTACTTC.

The chain carries TRBV5-1 and TRBJ2-7; 9 nucleotides line up with TRBD1. Germline V CDR1 and CDR2: SGHRS, YFSETQ. V lost 0 bases to trimming and J lost 3 bases; unmatched junction nucleotides: 13. The length of the CDR3 is 18 residues. CDR3 residues: CASSLVLSGTGIFYEQYF. The DNA for the CDR3 is TGCGCCAGCAGCTTGGTATTATCCGGGACAGGGATTTTCTACGAGCAGTACTTC.

This clonotype has a handful of counts. This chain connects TRBV30 to TRBJ2-5; no definite D call. The germline V gene encodes CDR1 GTSNPN and CDR2 SVGIG (reference sequence). This CDR3 spans 12 amino acids. V lost 4 bases and J 2 bases, leaving 8 bases between the germline ends. DNA of the CDR3: TGTGCCTGGACCAGGCAGCAAGAGACCCAGTACTTC. Its translation is CAWTRQQETQYF.